The clone carrying this TCR beta chain was seen ten or more times. Its antigen is not identified. The time point is: patch test 1, 2 weeks after DPC sensitization. Treatment: therapeutic diphenylcyclopropenone sensitization with weekly scalp DPC. Total RNA was isolated from unfractionated whole blood. Researchers sampled blood before each patch test went on. TCRdb re-derived calls from the RACE reads in MiXCR, one entry per CDR3 protein. This table has about 35,000 distinct CDR3 sequences, 6% to 7% appearing once. This sample is drawn from a study of human T cells and chemical hapten exposure. At the level of the study: Readings were taken at 6 days from patch tests that had applied 0.01% DPC to the upper back. General study results and limits: TCRs above 1 in 1000 frequency stayed constant with DPC sensitization.

The source material was whole blood, sampled in connection with sensitization to the hapten diphenylcyclopropenone (DPC). This TCR derives from a young woman with alopecia areata. Some clones in this sample may be carry-over from other donors' samples.

This chain's CDR3 is CSARRGGIYTGELFF. CDR3 in DNA: TGCAGTGCTAGAAGAGGGGGCATTTACACCGGGGAGCTGTTTTTT. The chain has TRBV20-1 and TRBJ2-2; 7 bases agree with TRBD1. The CDR3 covers 15 residues. Germline lookup yields CDR1 DFQATT and CDR2 SNEGSKA (reference sequence). J gave up 3 bases and V 2 bases, and 6 bases lay outside the gene matches.